These 11 T cell receptor beta chains came from one sample sequenced in a study of blood T cell repertoires in COVID-19. Repertoires were generated with immunoSEQ multiplex PCR, while TCRdb's copy carries only in-frame clones and drops some. There are about 50,000 clones in the sample; about three quarters occur only once, and about 40% lies in the top ten. Sequenced sample: peripheral blood. The source is a man in his 70s with active or convalescent COVID-19.

The chain joins TRBV10-3 to TRBJ2-1, with 7 nucleotides matching TRBD1. Germline CDR1 is ENHRY and CDR2 is SYGVKD. The length of the CDR3 is 18 residues. J gave up 0 bases and V 3 bases, and 11 bases lay outside the gene matches. The CDR3 nucleotides read TGTGCCATCAGTGATCGGGGACAGCTTATTAGCTCCTACAATGAGCAGTTCTTC. It specifies CAISDRGQLISSYNEQFF.

The chain joins TRBV28 to TRBJ1-2; no firm D call. Trimming took off 6 bases at V and 7 bases at J, with 9 bases between the two ends. Per the germline V gene, CDR1 is MDHEN and CDR2 is SYDVKM. The CDR3 consists of 11 residues. CDR3 loop: CASSRGIGYTF. The CDR3 nucleotides are TGTGCCAGCAGCCGAGGAATTGGCTACACCTTC.

The chain combines TRBV7-6 with TRBJ2-3; 10 bases are a match to TRBD2. The trim removed 1 base at V and 4 bases at J, leaving 11 bases unmatched. Germline V gives CDR1 SGHVS, CDR2 FNYEAQ. There are 18 residues in the CDR3. CDR3 DNA: TGTGCCAGCAGCTTAGTAGGGCTCCTAGCGGGAGCTGCAGATACGCAGTATTTT. Its protein product is CASSLVGLLAGAADTQYF.

The V call is TRBV7-3, the J call TRBJ2-3; D possibly corresponds to TRBD1 (5 bases). The germline V gene encodes CDR1 SGHTA and CDR2 FQGTGA. Deletions cut 5 bases from V and 0 bases from J, with 15 bases between. The CDR3 totals 16 residues. The CDR3 DNA is TGTGCCAGCAGCCTGACAGCTGACCTTAGCACAGATACGCAGTATTTT. As protein: CASSLTADLSTDTQYF.

This clone has only a few counts. The gene calls are TRBV6-5 and TRBJ2-1; D call uncertain. The CDR3 totals 15 residues. In germline, CDR1 is MNHEY, CDR2 SVGAGI. V lost 2 bases to trimming and J lost 9 bases, with 17 bases between them. The CDR3, as DNA: TGTGCCAGCAGTTACCGTGGATTAGGCCGGAGTGAGCAGTTCTTC. It specifies CASSYRGLGRSEQFF.

V and J are TRBV7-9 and TRBJ1-1; TRBD1 aligns across 7 bases. CDR1 is SEHNR and CDR2 is FQNEAQ in the germline V gene (reference sequence). The CDR3 covers 15 residues. J was trimmed by 0 bases and V by 5 bases; bases with no gene match: 6. In DNA form, the CDR3 reads TGTGCCAGCAGCCGCGGACAGGTCATGAACACTGAAGCTTTCTTT. Translated: CASSRGQVMNTEAFF.

This clone was recorded a few times. V is TRBV14 and J is TRBJ1-2, with D maybe TRBD1 (6 bases). There are 14 residues in the CDR3. The germline V gene encodes CDR1 SGHDN and CDR2 FVKESK. Trimming took 1 base from V and 8 from J, leaving 14 bases between them. The CDR3 nucleotides read TGTGCCAGCAGCCAAGCTCGGGGGGCGGGCGGCTACACCTTC. It codes for CASSQARGAGGYTF.

The chain joins TRBV9 to TRBJ1-4, with D perhaps TRBD1 (6 bases). The germline gives CDR1 SGDLS, CDR2 YYNGEE. Trimming took off 0 bases at V and 7 bases at J, with 13 bases between the two ends. This CDR3 has 15 residues. This CDR3 reads CASSVGRGGGEKLFF. The CDR3 DNA follows: TGTGCCAGCAGCGTAGGCAGGGGCGGCGGTGAAAAACTGTTTTTT.

The genes are TRBV7-8 and TRBJ1-1; 9 bases are shared with TRBD1. V gave up 4 bases and J gave up 2 bases; unmatched junction bases: 8. CDR1 and CDR2 (germline): SGHVS, FQNEAQ. There are 16 residues in the CDR3. CDR3 sequence: CASSSQGAKTNTEAFF. The CDR3 DNA sequence: TGTGCCAGCAGCTCACAGGGGGCTAAGACCAACACTGAAGCTTTCTTT.

This clone was picked up many times. The V call is TRBV27, the J call TRBJ2-2; D is possibly TRBD2 (5 bases). The V end lost 6 bases, the J end lost 0 bases, and 14 bases lay between the germline ends. In germline, CDR1 is MNHEY, CDR2 SMNVEV (reference sequence). The CDR3 has 16 residues. CDR3 sequence reads: CASSPLGVANTGELFF. As DNA, the CDR3 is TGTGCCAGCAGCCCCCTCGGGGTCGCGAACACCGGGGAGCTGTTTTTT.

This clone is a singleton in its sample. The V call is TRBV7-2, the J call TRBJ2-5, with 10 bases matching TRBD2. CDR3 length: 14 residues. Germline lookup yields CDR1 SGHTA and CDR2 FQGNSA. V shed 4 bases, J shed 5 bases, and the junction held 4 bases outside the gene matches. The DNA of the CDR3 is TGTGCCAGCAGCTCTAGCGGGGGCGGGGAGACCCAGTACTTC. Translation gives CASSSSGGGETQYF.